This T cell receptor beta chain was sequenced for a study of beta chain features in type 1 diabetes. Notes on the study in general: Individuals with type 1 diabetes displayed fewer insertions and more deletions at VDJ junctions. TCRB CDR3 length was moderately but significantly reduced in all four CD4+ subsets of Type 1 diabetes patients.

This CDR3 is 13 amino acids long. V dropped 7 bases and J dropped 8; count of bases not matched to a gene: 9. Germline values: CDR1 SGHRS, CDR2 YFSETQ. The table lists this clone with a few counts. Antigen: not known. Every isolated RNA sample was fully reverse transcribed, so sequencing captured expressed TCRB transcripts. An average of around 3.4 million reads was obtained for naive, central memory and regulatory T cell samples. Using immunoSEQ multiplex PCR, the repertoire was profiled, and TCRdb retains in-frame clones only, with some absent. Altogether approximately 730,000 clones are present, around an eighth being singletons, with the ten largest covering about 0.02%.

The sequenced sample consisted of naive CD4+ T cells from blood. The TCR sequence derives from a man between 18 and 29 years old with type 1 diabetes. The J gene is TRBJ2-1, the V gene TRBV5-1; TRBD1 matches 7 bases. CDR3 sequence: CASERAQGDEQFF. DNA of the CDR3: TGCGCCAGCGAGAGGGCCCAGGGGGATGAGCAGTTCTTC.